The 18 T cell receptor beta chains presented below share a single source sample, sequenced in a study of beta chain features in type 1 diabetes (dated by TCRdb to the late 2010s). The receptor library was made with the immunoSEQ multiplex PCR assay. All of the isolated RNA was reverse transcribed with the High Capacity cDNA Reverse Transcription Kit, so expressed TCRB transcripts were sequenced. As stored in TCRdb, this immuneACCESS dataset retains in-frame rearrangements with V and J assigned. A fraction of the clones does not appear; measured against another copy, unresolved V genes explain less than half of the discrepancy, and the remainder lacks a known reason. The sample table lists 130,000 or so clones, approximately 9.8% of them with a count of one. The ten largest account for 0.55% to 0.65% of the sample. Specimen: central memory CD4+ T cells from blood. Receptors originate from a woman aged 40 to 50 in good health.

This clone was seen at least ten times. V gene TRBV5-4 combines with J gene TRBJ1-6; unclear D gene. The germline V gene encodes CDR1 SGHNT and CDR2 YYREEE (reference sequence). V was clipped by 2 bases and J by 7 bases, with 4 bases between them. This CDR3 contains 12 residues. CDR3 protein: CASSFQNSPLHF. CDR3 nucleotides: TGTGCCAGCAGCTTCCAAAATTCACCCCTCCACTTT.

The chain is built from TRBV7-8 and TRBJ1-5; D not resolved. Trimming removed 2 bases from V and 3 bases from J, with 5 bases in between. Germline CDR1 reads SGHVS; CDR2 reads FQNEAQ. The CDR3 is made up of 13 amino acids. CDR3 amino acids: CASSLIDNQPQHF. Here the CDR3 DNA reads TGTGCCAGCAGCTTAATAGACAATCAGCCCCAGCATTTT.

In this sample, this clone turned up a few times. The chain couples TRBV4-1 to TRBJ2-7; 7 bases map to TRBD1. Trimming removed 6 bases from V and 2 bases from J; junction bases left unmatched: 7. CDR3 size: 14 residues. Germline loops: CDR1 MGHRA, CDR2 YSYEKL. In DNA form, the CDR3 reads TGCGCCAGCAGTTCACCGGGACAGACCTACGAGCAGTACTTC. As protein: CASSSPGQTYEQYF.

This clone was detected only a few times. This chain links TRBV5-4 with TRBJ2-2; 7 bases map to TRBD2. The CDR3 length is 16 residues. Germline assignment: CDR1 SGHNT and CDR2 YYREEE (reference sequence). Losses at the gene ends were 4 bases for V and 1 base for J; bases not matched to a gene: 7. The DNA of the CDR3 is TGTGCCAGCAGCCGACCCGCGGGAGAGAACACCGGGGAGCTGTTTTTT. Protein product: CASSRPAGENTGELFF.

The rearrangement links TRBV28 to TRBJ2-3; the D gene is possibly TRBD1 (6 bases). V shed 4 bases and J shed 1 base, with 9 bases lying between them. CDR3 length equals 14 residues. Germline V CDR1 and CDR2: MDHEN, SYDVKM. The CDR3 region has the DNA TGTGCCAGCAGTTCACAGGGCGGCACAGATACGCAGTATTTT. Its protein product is CASSSQGGTDTQYF.

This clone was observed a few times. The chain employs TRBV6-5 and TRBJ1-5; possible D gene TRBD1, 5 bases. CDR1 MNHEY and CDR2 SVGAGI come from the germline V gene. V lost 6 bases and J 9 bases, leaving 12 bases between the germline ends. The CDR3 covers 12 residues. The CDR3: CASRDVQAPQHF. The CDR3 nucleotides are TGTGCCAGCAGGGATGTACAGGCGCCCCAGCATTTT.

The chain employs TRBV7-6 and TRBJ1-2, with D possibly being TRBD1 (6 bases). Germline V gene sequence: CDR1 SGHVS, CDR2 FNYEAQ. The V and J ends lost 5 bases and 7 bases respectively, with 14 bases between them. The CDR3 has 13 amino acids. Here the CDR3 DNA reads TGTGCCAGCAGCGCAACCAGGGGTGGTGGCTACACCTTC. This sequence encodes CASSATRGGGYTF.

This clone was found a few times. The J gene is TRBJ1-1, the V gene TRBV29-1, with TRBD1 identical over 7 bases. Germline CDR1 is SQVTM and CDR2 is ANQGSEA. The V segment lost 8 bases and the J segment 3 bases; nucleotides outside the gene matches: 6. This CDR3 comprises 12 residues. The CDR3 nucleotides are TGCAGCTCATCCAGGGGGGACACTGAAGCTTTCTTT. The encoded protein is CSSSRGDTEAFF.

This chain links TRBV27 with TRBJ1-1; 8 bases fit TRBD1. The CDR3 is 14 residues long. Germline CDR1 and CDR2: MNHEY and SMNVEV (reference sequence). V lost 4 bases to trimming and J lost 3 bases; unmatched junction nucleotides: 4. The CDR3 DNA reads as TGTGCCAGCAGTTCAGGGGGCTGGGACACTGAAGCTTTCTTT. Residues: CASSSGGWDTEAFF.

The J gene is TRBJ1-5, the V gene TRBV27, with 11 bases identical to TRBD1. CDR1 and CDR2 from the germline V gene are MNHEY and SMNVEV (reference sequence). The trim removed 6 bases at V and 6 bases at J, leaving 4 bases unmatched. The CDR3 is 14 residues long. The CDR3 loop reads CASSKGTGGQPQHF. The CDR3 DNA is TGTGCCAGCAGCAAAGGGACAGGGGGTCAGCCCCAGCATTTT.

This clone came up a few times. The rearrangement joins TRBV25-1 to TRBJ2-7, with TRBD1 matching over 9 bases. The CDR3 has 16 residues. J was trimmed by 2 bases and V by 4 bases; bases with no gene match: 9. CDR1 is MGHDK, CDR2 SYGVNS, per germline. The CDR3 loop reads CASSGGGTGLAYEQYF. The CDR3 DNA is TGTGCCAGCAGTGGGGGAGGGACAGGGCTGGCCTACGAGCAGTACTTC.

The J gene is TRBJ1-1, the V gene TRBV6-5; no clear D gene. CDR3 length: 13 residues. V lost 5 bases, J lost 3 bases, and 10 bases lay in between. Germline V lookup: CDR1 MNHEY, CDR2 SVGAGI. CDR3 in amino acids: CASSENGDTEAFF. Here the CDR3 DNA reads TGTGCCAGCAGTGAGAACGGGGACACTGAAGCTTTCTTT.

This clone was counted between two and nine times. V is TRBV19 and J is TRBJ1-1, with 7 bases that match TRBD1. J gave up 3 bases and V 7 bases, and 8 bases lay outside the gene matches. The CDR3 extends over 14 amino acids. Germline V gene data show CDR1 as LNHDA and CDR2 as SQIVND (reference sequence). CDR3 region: CASKRRQGDTEAFF. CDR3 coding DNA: TGTGCCAGTAAAAGGCGGCAGGGGGACACTGAAGCTTTCTTT.

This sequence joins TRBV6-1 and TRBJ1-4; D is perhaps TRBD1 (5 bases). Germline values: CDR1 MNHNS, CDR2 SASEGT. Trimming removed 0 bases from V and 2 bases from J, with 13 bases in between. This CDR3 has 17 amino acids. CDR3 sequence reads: CASSEARGVYTNEKLFF. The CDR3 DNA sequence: TGTGCCAGCAGTGAAGCGCGGGGGGTGTATACTAATGAAAAACTGTTTTTT.

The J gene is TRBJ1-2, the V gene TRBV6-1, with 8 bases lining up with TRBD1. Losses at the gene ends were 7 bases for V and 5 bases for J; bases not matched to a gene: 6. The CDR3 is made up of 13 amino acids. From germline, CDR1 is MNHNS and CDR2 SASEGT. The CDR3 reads CASIGDRGYGYTF. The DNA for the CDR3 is TGTGCCAGCATCGGCGACAGGGGATATGGCTACACCTTC.

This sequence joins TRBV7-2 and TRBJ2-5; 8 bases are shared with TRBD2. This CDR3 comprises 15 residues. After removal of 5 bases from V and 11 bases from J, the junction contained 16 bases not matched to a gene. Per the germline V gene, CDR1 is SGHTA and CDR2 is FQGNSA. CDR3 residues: CASSPGGWSGIQQYF. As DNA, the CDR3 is TGTGCCAGCAGCCCGGGGGGGTGGAGTGGAATTCAGCAGTACTTC.

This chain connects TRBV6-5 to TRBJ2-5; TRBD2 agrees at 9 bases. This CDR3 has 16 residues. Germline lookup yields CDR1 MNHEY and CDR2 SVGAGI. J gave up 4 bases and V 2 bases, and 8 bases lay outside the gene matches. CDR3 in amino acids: CASSYAGGPSGETQYF. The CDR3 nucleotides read TGTGCCAGCAGTTACGCGGGGGGGCCGAGTGGAGAGACCCAGTACTTC.

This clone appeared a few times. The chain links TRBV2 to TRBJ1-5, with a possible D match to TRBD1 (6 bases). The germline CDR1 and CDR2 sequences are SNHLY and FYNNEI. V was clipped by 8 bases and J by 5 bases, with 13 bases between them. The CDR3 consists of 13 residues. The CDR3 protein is CASGRGEDQPQHF. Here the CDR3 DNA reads TGTGCCAGCGGCAGGGGTGAGGATCAGCCCCAGCATTTT.